This T cell receptor beta chain was captured by sequencing in a study of T cells after posttransplantation cyclophosphamide. This clone was counted once. Its specificity is not known. This CDR3 comprises 15 residues. CDR1 KGHSH and CDR2 LQKENI come from the germline V gene. The ends were cut back, 4 bases at V and 4 bases at J, with 14 bases in the middle. Libraries were prepared by immunoSEQ multiplex PCR; TCRdb keeps only in-frame clonotypes and omits some of them. The data show about 9,900 clones, with around 89% seen just once and roughly 29% held by the top ten. Sampled 1 year posttransplant, controls received myeloablative marrow transplants, methotrexate and a calcineurin inhibitor. Study-level points and caveats: TRB overlap between skin or GI tissue T cells and blood was limited. Later post-transplant blood repertoires were often dominated by donor CD8+ memory clones. TRB clonality was highly associated with recipient CMV seropositivity and reactivation.

The clonotype was recovered from a young adult male patient who received an allogeneic stem cell transplant from an unrelated donor, was CMV-positive, and had no GVHD. T cells may partly derive from the graft donor. The V and J genes are TRBV18 and TRBJ2-1; D possibly corresponds to TRBD1 (5 bases). This specimen was PBMCs, taken after an allogeneic stem cell transplant with a calcineurin inhibitor and methotrexate. CDR3 sequence reads: CASSLIQGSYNEQFF. The CDR3 DNA is TGTGCCAGCTCACTCATTCAGGGCTCTTACAATGAGCAGTTCTTC.